This T cell receptor beta chain was captured in a study of blood T cell repertoires in COVID-19. In the study overall: Samples taken during acute and convalescent COVID-19 were collected in the United States, Italy and Spain. Sources were T cells, B-cell-depleted T cells, or PBMCs; the material itself was cDNA or gDNA.

Germline-derived CDR1 and CDR2 are SQVTM and ANQGSEA. This CDR3 contains 17 residues. With 2 bases clipped from V and 2 bases from J, the junction kept 11 bases outside the gene matches. How the authors handled the data: Cell counts per sample came from amplifying reference gene primers. The protocol was immunoSEQ multiplex PCR, while the TCRdb copy is restricted to in-frame clones and leaves out a portion. That table is the source of V, J and clone size, and D and trimming were worked out from the DNA. Here the sample spans about 200,000 clones, around 88% being singletons. Specimen: PBMCs or T cells enriched from blood (not recorded which). This TCR came from a woman aged 25 to 39 who had been exposed to COVID-19. The chain employs TRBV29-1 and TRBJ1-2; 10 bases are a match to TRBD1. CDR3 loop: CSVELFGTGELNYGYTF. CDR3 bases: TGCAGCGTTGAATTATTTGGGACAGGGGAGCTGAACTATGGCTACACCTTC. The full variable domain, completed using reference TRBV29-1 and TRBJ1-2, is SAVISQKPSRDICQRGTSLTIQCQVDSQVTMMFWYRQQPGQSLTLIATANQGSEATYESGFVIDKFPISRPNLTFSTLTVSNMSPEDSSIYLCSVELFGTGELNYGYTFGSGTRLTVV.